The present entry profiles one TCR beta chain with its context. Its cognate antigen is unknown. Treatment defined: approximately 9-day PBMC culture with coronavirus spike peptide pools or control peptides (ViraFEST assay). With peptide pools, ViraFEST first expanded antigen-specific T cells and afterwards sequenced their TCRs. CDR1 and CDR2 (germline): LNHDA, SQIVND (reference sequence). This CDR3 region has 14 residues. The V segment lost 4 bases and the J segment 10 bases; nucleotides outside the gene matches: 6. The assay that was used to sequence DNA from cultured CD4+ T cells was the Oncomine TCR Beta short-read assay. TCRdb called the PCR reads again in MiXCR, with one record for every CDR3 protein. This repertoire shows some 11,000 distinct CDR3 sequences, around 28% found once; its top ten account for less than 25%. These data originate in a study of vaccination and CD4 T cells after COVID-19. Study information: Recovered-phase convalescent patients showed SARS-CoV-2 positivity by nasal swab PCR; under 10 were mild, one severe.

Source material: cultured CD4+ T cells from blood. The receptor's source is a human donor with COVID-19. The chain is built from TRBV19 and TRBJ1-6, with 8 positions matching TRBD1. CDR3: CASSKQGEGSPLHF. CDR3 DNA: TGTGCCAGTAGTAAACAGGGGGAGGGATCACCCCTCCACTTT.